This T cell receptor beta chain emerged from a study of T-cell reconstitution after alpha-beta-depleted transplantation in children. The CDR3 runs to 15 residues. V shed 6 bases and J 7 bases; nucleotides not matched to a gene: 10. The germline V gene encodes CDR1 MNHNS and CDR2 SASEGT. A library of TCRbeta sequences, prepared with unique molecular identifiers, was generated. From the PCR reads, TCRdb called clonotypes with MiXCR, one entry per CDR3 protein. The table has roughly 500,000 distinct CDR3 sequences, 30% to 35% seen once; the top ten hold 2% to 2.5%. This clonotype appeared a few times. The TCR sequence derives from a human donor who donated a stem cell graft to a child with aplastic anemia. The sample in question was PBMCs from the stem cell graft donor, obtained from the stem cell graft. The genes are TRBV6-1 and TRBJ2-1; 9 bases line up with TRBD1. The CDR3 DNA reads TGTGCCAGCAGCCCGGGACAGGGACCAAAAAATGAGCAGTTCTTC. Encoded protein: CASSPGQGPKNEQFF.